This entry describes one TCR beta chain. This clonotype was detected only a few times. The target of this receptor is not known. No quality values exist for individual bases; no much larger clone is one base distant. Instead of sorted cells or RNA, genomic DNA extracted from peripheral blood served as the source for amplifying TCR beta rearrangements. Trimming takes 6 bases from V and 7 bases from J, and the germline ends sit 18 bases apart. The CDR3 goes from the cysteine to the phenylalanine over 14 residues. Left in the record is the CDR3 DNA by itself, 42 bases read in frame from the first base. For CDR1 and CDR2, the germline V gene lists MNHEY and SVGAGI. This specimen comes from a study of T cell repertoires in aging, cancer and after chemotherapy (dated by TCRdb to the late 2010s). Turning to the overall study: The donors fell into six age groups ranging from 30 or younger to 70 or older, and each group had at least three individuals. Paired pre- and post-chemotherapy samples in the hematological group came from chronic lymphocytic leukemia patients treated with fludarabine- or bendamustine-based regimens. In total, the full dataset held 10 million or so TCR reads. Peripheral blood TCR beta repertoires from healthy donors and cancer patients were profiled to examine immunoaging and T cell reconstitution after chemotherapy. Alongside around 97 healthy donors serving as a reference group, the cohort included 200 to 250 cancer patients, of whom around 91 had hematological cancers and about 130 had solid cancers. Paper-wide results and their limitations: According to the authors, the repertoire data do not permit conclusions about immunological memory after chemotherapy. Compared with age-matched healthy donors, untreated patients with either hematological or solid cancers had significantly lower TCR diversity in the blood along with higher clonality. Hematological cancer patients had infiltration of lymphoid organs, and this infiltration may itself impair thymic emigration or peripheral T cell expansion. In healthy donors, the drop in TCR diversity with age came mainly from a loss of richness, whereas in cancer patients a loss of evenness also played a part. In both cancer cohorts, the median generation probability rose over the chemotherapy interval, which suggests that the repertoire was reconstituted through rebound thymic output.

Using a mixed TRB-A/B primer pool, multiplex touch-down PCR amplified rearranged TRB sequences covering the V, D and J segments. Illumina adapters and sample indices were attached to the amplicons through two consecutive PCR reactions run with Phusion HS II polymerase. The amplicons were purified from gel with the NucleoSpin Gel and PCR Clean-up kit and then assessed with Qubit and an Agilent 2100 Bioanalyzer. Libraries were sequenced on an Illumina MiSeq using 600-cycle, single-indexed, paired-end runs. In the paper's pipeline: MiXCR versions 2.12 and 3.0.5 were used to process TRB sequences. A clone was defined as each unique CDR3 nucleotide sequence, and only productive sequences supported by at least two reads were kept. Shannon diversity, evenness, clonality (one minus evenness), and alpha-parameterized diversity profiles from alpha 0 to 5 were included as repertoire metrics. Generation probabilities of clones in paired pre- and post-chemotherapy samples were computed with the IGoR algorithm. TCRdb trimmed public reads at Q25 via fastp, called clones via MiXCR and kept in-frame beta chains. Each entry is one CDR3 protein sequence, shown with its most common DNA and genes. These V and J calls derive from TCRdb rather than the authors' analysis. For this sample there are roughly 7,000 distinct CDR3 sequences; 30% appear just once. The ten largest clones add up to approximately 8.3% of the sample.

The receptor comes from a human donor with a blood cancer. Sample: blood. The receptor chain draws on TRBV6-5 and TRBJ1-2, with no confident D gene call. The CDR3 amino acid sequence is: CASSRHATASGYTF. The nucleotides read TGTGCCAGCAGCCGACACGCGACCGCCTCTGGCTACACCTTC.